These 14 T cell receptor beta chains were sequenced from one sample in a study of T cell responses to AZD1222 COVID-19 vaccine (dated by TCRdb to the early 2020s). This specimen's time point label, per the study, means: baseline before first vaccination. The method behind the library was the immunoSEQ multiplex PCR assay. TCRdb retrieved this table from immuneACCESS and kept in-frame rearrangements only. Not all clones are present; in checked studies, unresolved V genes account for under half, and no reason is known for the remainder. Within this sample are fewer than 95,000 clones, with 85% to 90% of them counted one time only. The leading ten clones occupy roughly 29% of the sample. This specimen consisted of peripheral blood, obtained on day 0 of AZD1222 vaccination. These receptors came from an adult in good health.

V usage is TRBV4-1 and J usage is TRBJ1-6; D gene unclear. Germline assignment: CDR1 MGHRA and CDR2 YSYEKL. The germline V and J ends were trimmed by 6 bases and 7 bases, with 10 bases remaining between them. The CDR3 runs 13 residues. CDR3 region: CASRRGQNSPLHF. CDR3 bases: TGCGCCAGCAGACGCGGGCAGAATTCACCCCTCCACTTT.

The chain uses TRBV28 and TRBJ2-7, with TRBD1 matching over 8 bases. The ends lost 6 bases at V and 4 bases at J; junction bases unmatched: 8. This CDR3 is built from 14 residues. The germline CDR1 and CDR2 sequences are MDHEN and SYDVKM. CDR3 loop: CASSPTRQGYEQYF. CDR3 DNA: TGTGCCAGCAGCCCTACCAGACAGGGGTACGAGCAGTACTTC.

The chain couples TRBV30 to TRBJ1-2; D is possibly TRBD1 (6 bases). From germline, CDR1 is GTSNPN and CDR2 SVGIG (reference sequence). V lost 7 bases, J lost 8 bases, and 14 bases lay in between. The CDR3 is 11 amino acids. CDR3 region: CASTGLQGYTF. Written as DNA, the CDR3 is TGTGCCTCTACAGGGTTACAGGGCTACACCTTC.

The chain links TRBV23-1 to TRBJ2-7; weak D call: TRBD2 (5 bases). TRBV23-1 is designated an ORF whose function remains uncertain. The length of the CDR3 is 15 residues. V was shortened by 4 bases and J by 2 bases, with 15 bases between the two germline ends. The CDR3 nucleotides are TGCGCCAGCAGTCCCCCCTCCCGGGATCCCTACGAGCAGTACTTC. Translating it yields CASSPPSRDPYEQYF.

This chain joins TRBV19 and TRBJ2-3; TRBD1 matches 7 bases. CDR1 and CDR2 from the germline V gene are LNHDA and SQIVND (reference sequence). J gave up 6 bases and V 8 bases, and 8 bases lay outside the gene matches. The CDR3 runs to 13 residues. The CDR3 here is CASRPTGMDTQYF. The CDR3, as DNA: TGTGCCAGTCGACCGACAGGGATGGATACGCAGTATTTT.

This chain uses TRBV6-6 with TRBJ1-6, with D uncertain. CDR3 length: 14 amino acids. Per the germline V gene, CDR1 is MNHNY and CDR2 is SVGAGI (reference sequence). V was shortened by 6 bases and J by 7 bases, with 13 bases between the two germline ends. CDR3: CASRSSVPNSPLHF. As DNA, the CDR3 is TGTGCCAGCAGGTCCTCGGTTCCCAATTCACCCCTCCACTTT.

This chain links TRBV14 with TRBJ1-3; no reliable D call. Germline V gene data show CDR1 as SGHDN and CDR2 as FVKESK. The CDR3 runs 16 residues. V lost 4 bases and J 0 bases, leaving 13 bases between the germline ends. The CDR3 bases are TGTGCCAGCAGCCTAAGGCCACGGAGCTCTGGAAACACCATATATTTT. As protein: CASSLRPRSSGNTIYF.

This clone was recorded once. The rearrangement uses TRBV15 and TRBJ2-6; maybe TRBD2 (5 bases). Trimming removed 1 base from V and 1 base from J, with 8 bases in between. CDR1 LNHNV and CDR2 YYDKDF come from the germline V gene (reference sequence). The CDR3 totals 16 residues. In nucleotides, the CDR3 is TGTGCCACCAGCAGAGTAGAGGGATCTGGGGCCAACGTCCTGACTTTC. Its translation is CATSRVEGSGANVLTF.

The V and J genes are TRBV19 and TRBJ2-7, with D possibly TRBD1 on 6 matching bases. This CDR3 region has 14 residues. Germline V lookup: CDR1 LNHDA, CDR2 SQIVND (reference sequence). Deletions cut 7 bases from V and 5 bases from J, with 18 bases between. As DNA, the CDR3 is TGTGCCAGTACAAATACCGGGGACATCCACGAGCAGTACTTC. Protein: CASTNTGDIHEQYF.

The CDR3 here is CASSPVRQSEAFF. The CDR3 coding sequence is TGTGCCAGTAGTCCTGTGCGGCAGAGTGAAGCTTTCTTT. The genes are TRBV19 and TRBJ1-1; D gene ambiguous. V was trimmed by 5 bases and J by 7 bases, leaving 14 bases between them. Germline V gene lookup returns CDR1 LNHDA and CDR2 SQIVND (reference sequence). CDR3 length equals 13 residues. The variable domain in full, completed from reference TRBV19 and TRBJ1-1, reads DGGITQSPKYLFRKEGQNVTLSCEQNLNHDAMYWYRQDPGQGLRLIYYSQIVNDFQKGDIAEGYSVSREKKESFPLTVTSAQKNPTAFYLCASSPVRQSEAFFGQGTRLTVV.

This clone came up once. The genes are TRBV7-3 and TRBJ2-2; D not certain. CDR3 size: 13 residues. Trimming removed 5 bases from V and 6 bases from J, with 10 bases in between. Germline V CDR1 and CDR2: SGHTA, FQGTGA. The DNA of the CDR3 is TGTGCCAGCAGCCCCGTTAAAGCCGGGGAGCTGTTTTTT. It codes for CASSPVKAGELFF.

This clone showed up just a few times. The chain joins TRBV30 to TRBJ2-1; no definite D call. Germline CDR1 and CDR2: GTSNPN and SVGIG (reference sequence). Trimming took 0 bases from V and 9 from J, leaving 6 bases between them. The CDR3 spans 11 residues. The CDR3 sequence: CAWSVLSEQFF. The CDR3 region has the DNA TGTGCCTGGAGTGTACTCAGTGAGCAGTTCTTC. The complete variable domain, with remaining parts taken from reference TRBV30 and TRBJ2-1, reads SQTIHQWPATLVQPVGSPLSLECTVEGTSNPNLYWYRQAAGRGLQLLFYSVGIGQISSEVPQNLSASRPQDRQFILSSKKLLLSDSGFYLCAWSVLSEQFFGPGTRLTVL.

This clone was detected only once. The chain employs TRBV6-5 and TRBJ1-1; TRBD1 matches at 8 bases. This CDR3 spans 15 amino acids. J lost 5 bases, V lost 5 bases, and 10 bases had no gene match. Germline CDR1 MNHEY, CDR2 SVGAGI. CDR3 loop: CASSLFGQGRTEAFF. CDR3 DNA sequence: TGTGCCAGCAGTCTCTTTGGACAGGGAAGGACTGAAGCTTTCTTT.

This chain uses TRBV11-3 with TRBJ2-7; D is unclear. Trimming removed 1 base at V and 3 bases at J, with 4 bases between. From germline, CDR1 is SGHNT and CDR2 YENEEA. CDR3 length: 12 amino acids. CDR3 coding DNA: TGTGCCAGCAGCTTAGGCAGCTACGAGCAGTACTTC. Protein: CASSLGSYEQYF.